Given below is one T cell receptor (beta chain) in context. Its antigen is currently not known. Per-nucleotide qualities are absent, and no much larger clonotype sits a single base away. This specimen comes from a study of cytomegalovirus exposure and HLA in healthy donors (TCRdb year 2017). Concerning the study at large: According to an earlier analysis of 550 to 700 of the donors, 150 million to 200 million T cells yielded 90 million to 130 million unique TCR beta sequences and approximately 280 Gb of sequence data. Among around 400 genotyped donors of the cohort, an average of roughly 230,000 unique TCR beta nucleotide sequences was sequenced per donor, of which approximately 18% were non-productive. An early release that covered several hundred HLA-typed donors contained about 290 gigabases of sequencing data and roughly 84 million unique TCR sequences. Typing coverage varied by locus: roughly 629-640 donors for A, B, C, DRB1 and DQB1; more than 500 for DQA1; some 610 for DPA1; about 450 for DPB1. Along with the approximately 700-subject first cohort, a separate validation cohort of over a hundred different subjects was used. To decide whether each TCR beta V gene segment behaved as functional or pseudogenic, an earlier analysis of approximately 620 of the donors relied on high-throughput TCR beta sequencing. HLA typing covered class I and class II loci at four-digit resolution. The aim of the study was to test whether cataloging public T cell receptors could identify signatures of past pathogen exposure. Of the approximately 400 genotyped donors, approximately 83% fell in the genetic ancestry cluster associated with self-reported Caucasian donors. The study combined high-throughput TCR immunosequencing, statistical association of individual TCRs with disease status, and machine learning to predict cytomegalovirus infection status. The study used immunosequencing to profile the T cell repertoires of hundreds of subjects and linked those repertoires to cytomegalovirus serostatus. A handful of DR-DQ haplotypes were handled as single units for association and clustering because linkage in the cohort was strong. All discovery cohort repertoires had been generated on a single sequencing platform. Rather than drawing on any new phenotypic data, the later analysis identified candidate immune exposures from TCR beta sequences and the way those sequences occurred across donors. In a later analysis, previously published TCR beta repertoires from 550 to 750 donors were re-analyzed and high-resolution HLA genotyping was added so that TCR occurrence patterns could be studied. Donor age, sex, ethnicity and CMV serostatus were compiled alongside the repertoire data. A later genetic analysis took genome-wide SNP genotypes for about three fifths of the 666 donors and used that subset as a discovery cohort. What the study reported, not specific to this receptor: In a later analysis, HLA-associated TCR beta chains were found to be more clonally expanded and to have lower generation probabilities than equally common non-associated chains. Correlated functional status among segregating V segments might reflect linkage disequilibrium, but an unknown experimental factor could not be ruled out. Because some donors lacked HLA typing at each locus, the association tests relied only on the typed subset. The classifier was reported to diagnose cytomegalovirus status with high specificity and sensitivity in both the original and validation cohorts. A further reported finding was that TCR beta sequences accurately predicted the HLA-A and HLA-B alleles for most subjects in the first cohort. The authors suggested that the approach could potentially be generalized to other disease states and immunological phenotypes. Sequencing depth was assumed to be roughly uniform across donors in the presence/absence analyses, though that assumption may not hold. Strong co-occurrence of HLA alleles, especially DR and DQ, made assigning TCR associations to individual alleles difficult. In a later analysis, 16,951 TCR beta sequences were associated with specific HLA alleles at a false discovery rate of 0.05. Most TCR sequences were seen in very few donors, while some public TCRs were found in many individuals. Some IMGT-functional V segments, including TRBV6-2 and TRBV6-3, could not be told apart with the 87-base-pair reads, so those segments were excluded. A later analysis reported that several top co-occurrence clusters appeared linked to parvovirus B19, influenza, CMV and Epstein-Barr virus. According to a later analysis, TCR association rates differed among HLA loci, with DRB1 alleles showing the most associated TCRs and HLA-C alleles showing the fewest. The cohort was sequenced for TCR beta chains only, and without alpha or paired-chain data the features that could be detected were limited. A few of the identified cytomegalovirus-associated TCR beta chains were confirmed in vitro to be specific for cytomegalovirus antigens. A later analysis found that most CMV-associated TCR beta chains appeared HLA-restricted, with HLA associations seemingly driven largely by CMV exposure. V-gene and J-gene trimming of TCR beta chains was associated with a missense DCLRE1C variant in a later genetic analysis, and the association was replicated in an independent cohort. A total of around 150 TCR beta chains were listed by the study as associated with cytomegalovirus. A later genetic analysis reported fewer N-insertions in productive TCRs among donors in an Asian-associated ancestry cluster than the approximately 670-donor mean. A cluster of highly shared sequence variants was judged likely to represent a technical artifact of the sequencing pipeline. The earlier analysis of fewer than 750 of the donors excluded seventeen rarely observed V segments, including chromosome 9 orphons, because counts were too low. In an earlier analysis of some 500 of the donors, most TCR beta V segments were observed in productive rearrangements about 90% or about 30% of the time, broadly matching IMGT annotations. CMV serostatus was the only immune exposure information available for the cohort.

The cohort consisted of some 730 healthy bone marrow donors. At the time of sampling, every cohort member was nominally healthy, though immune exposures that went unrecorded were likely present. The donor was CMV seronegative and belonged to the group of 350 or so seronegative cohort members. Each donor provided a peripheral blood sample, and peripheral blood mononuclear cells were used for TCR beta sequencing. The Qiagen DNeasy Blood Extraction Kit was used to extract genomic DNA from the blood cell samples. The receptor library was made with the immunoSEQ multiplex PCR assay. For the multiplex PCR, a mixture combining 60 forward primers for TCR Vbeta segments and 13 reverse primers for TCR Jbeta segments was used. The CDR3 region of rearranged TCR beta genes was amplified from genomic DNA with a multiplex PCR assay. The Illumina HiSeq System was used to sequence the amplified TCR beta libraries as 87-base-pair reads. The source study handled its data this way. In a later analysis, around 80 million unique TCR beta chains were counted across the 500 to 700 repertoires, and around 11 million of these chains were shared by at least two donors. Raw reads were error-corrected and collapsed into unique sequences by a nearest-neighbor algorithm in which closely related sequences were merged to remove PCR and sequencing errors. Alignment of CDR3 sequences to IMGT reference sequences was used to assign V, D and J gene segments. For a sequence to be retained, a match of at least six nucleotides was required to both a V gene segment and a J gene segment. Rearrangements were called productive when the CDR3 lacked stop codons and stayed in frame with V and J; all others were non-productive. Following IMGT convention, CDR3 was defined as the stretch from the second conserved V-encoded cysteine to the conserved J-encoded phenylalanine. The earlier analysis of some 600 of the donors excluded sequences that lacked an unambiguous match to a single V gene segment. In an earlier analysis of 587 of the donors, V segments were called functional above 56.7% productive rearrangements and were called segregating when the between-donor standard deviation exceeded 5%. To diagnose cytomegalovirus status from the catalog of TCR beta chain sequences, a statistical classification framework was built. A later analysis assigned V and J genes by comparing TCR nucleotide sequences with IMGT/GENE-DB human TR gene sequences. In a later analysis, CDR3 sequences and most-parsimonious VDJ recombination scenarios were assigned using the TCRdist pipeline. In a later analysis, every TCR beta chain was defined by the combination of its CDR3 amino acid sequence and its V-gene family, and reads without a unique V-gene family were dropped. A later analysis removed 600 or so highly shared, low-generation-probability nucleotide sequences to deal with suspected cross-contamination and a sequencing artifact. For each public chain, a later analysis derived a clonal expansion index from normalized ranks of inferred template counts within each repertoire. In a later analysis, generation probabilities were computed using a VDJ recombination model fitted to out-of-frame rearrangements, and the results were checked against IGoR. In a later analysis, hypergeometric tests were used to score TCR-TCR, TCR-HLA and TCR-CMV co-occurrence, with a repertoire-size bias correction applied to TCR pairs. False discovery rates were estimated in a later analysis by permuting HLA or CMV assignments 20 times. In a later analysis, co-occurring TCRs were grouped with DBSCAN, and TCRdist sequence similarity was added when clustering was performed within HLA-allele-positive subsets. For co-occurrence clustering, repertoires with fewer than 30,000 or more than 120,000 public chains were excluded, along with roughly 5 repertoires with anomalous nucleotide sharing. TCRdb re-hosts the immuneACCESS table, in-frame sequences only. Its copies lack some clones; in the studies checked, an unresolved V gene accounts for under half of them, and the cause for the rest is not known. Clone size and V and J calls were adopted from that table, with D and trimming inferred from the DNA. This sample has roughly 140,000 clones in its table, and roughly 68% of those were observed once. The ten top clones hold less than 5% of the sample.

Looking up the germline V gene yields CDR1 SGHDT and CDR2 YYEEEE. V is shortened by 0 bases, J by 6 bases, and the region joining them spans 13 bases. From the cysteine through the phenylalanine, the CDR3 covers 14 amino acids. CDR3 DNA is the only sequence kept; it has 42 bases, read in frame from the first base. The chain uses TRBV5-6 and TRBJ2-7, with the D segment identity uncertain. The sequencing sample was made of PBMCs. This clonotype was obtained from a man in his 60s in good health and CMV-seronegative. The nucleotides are TGTGCCAGCAGCTTGGCTTACGAGCGTCCCGAGCAGTACTTC. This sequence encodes CASSLAYERPEQYF.